This entry lists 4 T cell receptor beta chains sequenced from one sample in a study of T cells expressing NK-cell markers. One entry per CDR3 protein, without DNA, is what TCRdb gives after re-calling the 5' RACE reads. The table for this sample gives some 440,000 distinct CDR3 sequences. The sequencing input was blood T cells: a sorted CD56 or NKG2C T cell subset, CD4+ or CD8+ T cells, or bulk PBMC T cells (not recorded which). The receptor set was obtained from a woman between 50 and 59 years old in good health.

The V and J genes are TRBV25-1 and TRBJ2-1; the D call of TRBD1 rests on TCRdb alone, since no DNA is present to check it. The CDR3 covers 15 residues. Germline V gene lookup returns CDR1 MGHDK and CDR2 SYGVNS. CDR3 protein: CASSVGQLSYNEQFF.

The chain carries TRBV15 and TRBJ2-7; TCRdb's D call, TRBD1, is unchecked because there is no DNA. Germline CDR1 reads LNHNV; CDR2 reads YYDKDF (reference sequence). The CDR3 spans 15 residues. The CDR3: CATSKTPGQGYEQYF.

The rearrangement joins TRBV20-1 to TRBJ2-1; the D call from TCRdb, TRBD1, cannot be confirmed without DNA. This CDR3 region has 15 residues. From germline, CDR1 is DFQATT and CDR2 SNEGSKA (reference sequence). This chain's CDR3 is CSARRGGGFRNEQFF.

This chain joins TRBV3-1 and TRBJ2-1. Germline V gene lookup returns CDR1 LGHDT and CDR2 YNNKEL (reference sequence). The CDR3 is 14 residues long. The CDR3 sequence: CASSQDNRRGEQFF.